A selection of T cell receptor beta chains follows, all from one sample in a study of blood T cell repertoires in COVID-19. Assay: immunoSEQ multiplex PCR; the TCRdb copy retains only in-frame clones and omits some. The sample consists of about 210,000 clones, 88% of them appearing once. Input material: peripheral blood. The receptors stem from a man between 65 and 85 years old with acute or convalescent COVID-19. CDR3s include the opening cysteine and the closing phenylalanine or tryptophan. The order of the fields is V gene, D gene, J gene, CDR3 DNA, CDR3 protein. The D gene is left open where the match is weak.

V: TRBV19
D: NA
J: TRBJ2-7
DNA: TGTGCCAGTAGTATACATCAGGGGGAGCAGTACTTC
CDR3: CASSIHQGEQYF

V: TRBV7-9
D: NA
J: TRBJ1-6
DNA: TGTGCCAGCAGCTTGGCAGGAACTTCACCCCTCCACTTT
CDR3: CASSLAGTSPLHF

V: TRBV2
D: NA
J: TRBJ1-2
DNA: TGTGCCAGCAGTGAAGGTAGTACCCCCTATGGCTACACCTTC
CDR3: CASSEGSTPYGYTF

V: TRBV3-1/TRBV3-2
D: TRBD2
J: TRBJ2-1
DNA: TGTGCCAGCAGCCAAGTCGTCGAAGCGGGAGGATTGTTCTTC
CDR3: CASSQVVEAGGLFF

V: TRBV10-2
D: NA
J: TRBJ1-1
DNA: TGCGCCAGCAGCTCAGGGGAGTCCACTGAAGCTTTCTTT
CDR3: CASSSGESTEAFF

V: TRBV5-1
D: NA
J: TRBJ2-3
DNA: TGCGCCAGCAGCTTGACGAGCGACCGCACAGATACGCAGTATTTT
CDR3: CASSLTSDRTDTQYF

V: TRBV28
D: NA
J: TRBJ1-5
DNA: TGTGCCAGCAGTTTAGCAGTCCAGTATAGCAATCAGCCCCAGCATTTT
CDR3: CASSLAVQYSNQPQHF

V: TRBV10-1
D: TRBD1
J: TRBJ2-5
DNA: TGCGCCAGCTTGCTTAAGAAGGGGGCCGTCCAAGAGACCCAGTACTTC
CDR3: CASLLKKGAVQETQYF

V: TRBV27
D: TRBD2
J: TRBJ2-1
DNA: TGTGCCAGCACCCCTTATGGTACTAGCGGCACTTCGGAGCAGTTCTTC
CDR3: CASTPYGTSGTSEQFF

V: TRBV28
D: NA
J: TRBJ1-2
DNA: TGTGCCAGCAGTTCCCAGAGTAGCCTCTATGGCTACACCTTC
CDR3: CASSSQSSLYGYTF

V: TRBV7-3
D: TRBD1
J: TRBJ1-1
DNA: TGTGCCAGCAGCTCGCAGGGGGCGCTAAGCACTGAAGCTTTCTTT
CDR3: CASSSQGALSTEAFF

V: TRBV7-2
D: TRBD2
J: TRBJ2-1
DNA: TGTGCCAGCAGGGCGGGACTAGCCTACAATGAGCAGTTCTTC
CDR3: CASRAGLAYNEQFF

V: TRBV9
D: NA
J: TRBJ1-3
DNA: TGTGCCAGCAGCGTCGCGACAGGTCCCCTTGGAAACACCATATATTTT
CDR3: CASSVATGPLGNTIYF

V: TRBV21-1
D: NA
J: TRBJ1-5
DNA: TGTGCCAGCAGCTCTCCTCGGAACCGGGACAGGGGGCTTATCGGCAATCAGCCCCAGCATTTT
CDR3: CASSSPRNRDRGLIGNQPQHF

V: TRBV7-3
D: TRBD2
J: TRBJ2-2
DNA: TGTGCCAGCAGCTCCGGACTAGCGGGGAACACCGGGGAGCTGTTTTTT
CDR3: CASSSGLAGNTGELFF

V: TRBV9
D: NA
J: TRBJ1-5
DNA: TGTGCCAGCAGTCCGGGGGGGAATCAGCCCCAGCATTTT
CDR3: CASSPGGNQPQHF